The 5 T cell receptor beta chains below all came from one sample that was sequenced in a study of regulatory T cells in long-lasting Graves disease. As to time point: newly diagnosed GD, antithyroid drugs for less than 3 months. The TCR library was prepared using RNA isolated from PBMCs. Relying on iRepertoire HTBI primers and Arm-PCR of CDR3 regions, the team built TCR beta libraries. TCRdb redid the calling of the multiplex PCR reads with MiXCR, one entry per CDR3 protein. The sample has about 540,000 distinct CDR3 sequences; approximately 13% are singletons. The same sample was also used in a study of T cells in Graves' hyperthyroidism and ophthalmopathy.

This sample comprised peripheral blood mononuclear cells (PBMCs), obtained at new diagnosis, from a patient treated with antithyroid drugs. These receptors were collected from a man aged 30-40 years with Graves disease.

The sample holds many counts of this clonotype. V is TRBV5-1 and J is TRBJ2-3, with 9 bases that match TRBD2. Germline V lookup: CDR1 SGHRS, CDR2 YFSETQ. The CDR3 covers 17 residues. V gave up 0 bases and J gave up 3 bases; unmatched junction bases: 8. CDR3 sequence (DNA): TGCGCCAGCAGCTTGGAAGGGGTTAGCGGGAGAACAGATACGCAGTATTTT. Protein: CASSLEGVSGRTDTQYF. Full variable domain (outside the CDR3, taken from reference TRBV5-1 and TRBJ2-3): KAGVTQTPRYLIKTRGQQVTLSCSPISGHRSVSWYQQTPGQGLQFLFEYFSETQRNKGNFPGRFSGRQFSNSRSEMNVSTLELGDSALYLCASSLEGVSGRTDTQYFGPGTRLTVL.

This clonotype appeared many times. V usage is TRBV12-3 or TRBV12-4 and J usage is TRBJ1-4; D uncertain. The CDR3 covers 15 residues. Deletions cut 6 bases from V and 0 bases from J, with 11 bases between. The CDR3: CASRTSAATNEKLFF. Written as DNA, the CDR3 is TGTGCCAGCAGAACTTCAGCCGCAACTAATGAAAAACTGTTTTTT.

This clonotype turned up a few times. This sequence joins TRBV6-1 and TRBJ2-3; D is unclear. Per the germline V gene, CDR1 is MNHNS and CDR2 is SASEGT. The CDR3 consists of 15 residues. With 8 bases removed from V and 1 base from J, the gap between germline ends came to 16 bases. CDR3 in DNA: TGTGCCAGCTCGAGCTGGAGTTGGGGCACAGATACGCAGTATTTT. Protein product: CASSSWSWGTDTQYF.

This clonotype was recorded at least ten times. Sequence at one end of the junction differs from germline and may be a read error. The chain employs TRBV7-7 and TRBJ2-2, with 12 bases that match TRBD2. This CDR3 is built from 17 residues. CDR1 and CDR2 (germline): SSHAT, FNYEAQ (reference sequence). CDR3 amino acids: CASSPSLAGGLTGELFF. CDR3 DNA: TGTGCTAGCAGCCCGAGCCTAGCGGGAGGGCTCACCGGGGAGCTGTTTTTT.

This clonotype came up many times. The chain couples TRBV29-1 to TRBJ2-1, with D perhaps matching TRBD1 (6 bases). The CDR3 loop spans 15 amino acids. Germline assignment: CDR1 SQVTM and CDR2 ANQGSEA. V lost 7 bases and J lost 0, with 16 bases in between. As DNA, the CDR3 is TGCAGCGACCGGGACAACCCAATCTCCTACAATGAGCAGTTCTTC. Translating it yields CSDRDNPISYNEQFF.